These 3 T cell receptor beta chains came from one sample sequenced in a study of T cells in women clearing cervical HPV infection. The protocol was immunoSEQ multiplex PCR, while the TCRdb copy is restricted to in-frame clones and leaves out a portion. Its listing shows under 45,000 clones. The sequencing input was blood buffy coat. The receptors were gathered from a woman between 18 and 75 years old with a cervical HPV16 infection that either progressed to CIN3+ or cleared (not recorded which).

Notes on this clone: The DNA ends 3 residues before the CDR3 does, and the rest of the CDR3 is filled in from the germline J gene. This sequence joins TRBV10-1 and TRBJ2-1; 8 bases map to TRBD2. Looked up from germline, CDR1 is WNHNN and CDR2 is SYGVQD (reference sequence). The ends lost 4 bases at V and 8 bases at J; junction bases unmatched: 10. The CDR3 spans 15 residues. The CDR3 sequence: CASSARTSPLDEQFF. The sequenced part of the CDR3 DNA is TGCGCCAGCAGTGCGCGGACTAGCCCTTTGGATGAG.

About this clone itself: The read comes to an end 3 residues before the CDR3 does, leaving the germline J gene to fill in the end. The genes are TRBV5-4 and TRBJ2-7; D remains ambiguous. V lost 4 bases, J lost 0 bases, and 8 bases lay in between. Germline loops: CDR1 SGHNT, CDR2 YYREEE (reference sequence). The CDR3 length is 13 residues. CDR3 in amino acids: CASSPASSYEQYF. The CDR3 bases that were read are TGTGCCAGCAGCCCCGCTAGCTCCTACGAG. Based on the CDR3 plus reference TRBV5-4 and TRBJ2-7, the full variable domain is ETGVTQSPTHLIKTRGQQVTLRCSSQSGHNTVSWYQQALGQGPQFIFQYYREEENGRGNFPPRFSGLQFPNYSSELNVNALELDDSALYLCASSPASSYEQYFGPGTRLTVT.

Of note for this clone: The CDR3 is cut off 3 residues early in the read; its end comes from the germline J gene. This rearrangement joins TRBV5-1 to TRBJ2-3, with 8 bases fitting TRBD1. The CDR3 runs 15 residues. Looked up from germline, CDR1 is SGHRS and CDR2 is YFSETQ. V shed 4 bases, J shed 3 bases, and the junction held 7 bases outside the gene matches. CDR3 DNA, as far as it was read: TGCGCCAGCAGCCCGGGACAGGTGAGGACAGATACG. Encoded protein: CASSPGQVRTDT. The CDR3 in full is CASSPGQVRTDTQYF.